The clone carrying this T cell receptor beta chain appeared many times. Its antigen is undetermined. This record comes from a study of human T cells and chemical hapten exposure. Turning to the study itself: Scalp application of diphenylcyclopropenone was performed weekly in patients across the entire approximately 24-week study. Overall study findings and caveats: There was no change with DPC sensitization in TCRs above 1 in 1000 frequency.

Individual cDNA molecules received unique molecular identifiers in the library. Authors' processing steps: Ranging from roughly 20,000 to 750,000, TCR counts per sample had a median value of around 94,000. TCRdb itself ran the RACE reads through MiXCR, one entry per CDR3 protein. TCRdb's processing, not the authors', yielded these V and J calls. The sample lists under 450,000 distinct CDR3 sequences, roughly 6% seen once, with about 5% in the top ten. CDR1 is SGHTA and CDR2 is FQGNSA in the germline V gene. V lost 1 base, J lost 6 bases, and 9 bases stayed unmatched. There are 16 residues in the CDR3. As to time point: patch test 2, 6 weeks after DPC sensitization. The treatment denotes: therapeutic diphenylcyclopropenone sensitization with weekly scalp DPC.

The gene calls are TRBV7-2 and TRBJ2-7; TRBD2 matches 10 bases. The clonotype was recovered from a woman between 18 and 29 years old with alopecia areata. Some clones in this sample may be carry-over from other donors' samples. The source was whole blood, collected in connection with sensitization to the hapten diphenylcyclopropenone (DPC). CDR3 protein: CASSLESGGVAREQYF. The CDR3 DNA reads as TGTGCCAGCAGCTTAGAAAGCGGGGGGGTAGCACGCGAGCAGTACTTC.